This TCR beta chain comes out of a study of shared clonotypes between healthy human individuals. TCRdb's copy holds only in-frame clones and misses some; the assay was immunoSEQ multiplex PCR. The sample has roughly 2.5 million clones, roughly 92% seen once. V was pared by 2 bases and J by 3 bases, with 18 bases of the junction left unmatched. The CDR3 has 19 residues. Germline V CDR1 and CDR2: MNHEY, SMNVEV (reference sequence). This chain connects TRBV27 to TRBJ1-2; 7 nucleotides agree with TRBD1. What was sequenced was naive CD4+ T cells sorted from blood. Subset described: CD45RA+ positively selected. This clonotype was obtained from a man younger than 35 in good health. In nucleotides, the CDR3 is TGTGCCAGCAGTTTACGCCCTACCCCCGGGACAGTATATCACTATGGCTACACCTTC. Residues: CASSLRPTPGTVYHYGYTF.